A single sample is the source of the 17 T cell receptor beta chains below, sequenced in a study of technical replicates of blood from several donors. Data came from immunoSEQ multiplex PCR; TCRdb stores just in-frame clones and leaves some out. Of tens of thousands of clones in the sample, roughly 93% were seen once. The source material was T cells isolated from PBMCs. These receptors were collected from a human donor in good health.

The chain is built from TRBV6-5 and TRBJ1-3; 8 nucleotides match TRBD1. Germline CDR1 reads MNHEY; CDR2 reads SVGAGI. CDR3 size: 14 residues. Germline trimming cut 8 bases from V and 4 bases from J; bases unmatched to any gene: 7. CDR3 sequence (DNA): TGTGCCAGCCGCTCGACAGGGGTAGGAAACACCATATATTTT. Translating it yields CASRSTGVGNTIYF.

The V call is TRBV7-9, the J call TRBJ2-6, with D perhaps matching TRBD2 (5 bases). The length of the CDR3 is 17 residues. From germline, CDR1 is SEHNR and CDR2 FQNEAQ (reference sequence). The V and J ends lost 4 bases and 2 bases respectively, with 15 bases between them. The CDR3 reads CASSSYPKGAGANVLTF. The CDR3 DNA follows: TGTGCCAGCAGCTCGTACCCGAAGGGAGCTGGGGCCAACGTCCTGACTTTC.

The chain links TRBV14 to TRBJ2-5, with 8 positions matching TRBD2. V was clipped by 4 bases and J by 4 bases; unmatched bases: 8. This CDR3 has 15 amino acids. Per germline, CDR1 SGHDN and CDR2 FVKESK. The DNA for the CDR3 is TGTGCCAGCAGCCGGACCGGGAGGGCCAGAGAGACCCAGTACTTC. It specifies CASSRTGRARETQYF.

The genes are TRBV9 and TRBJ1-1; tentatively, D is TRBD1 (6 bases). The V gene lost 0 bases and the J gene lost 7 bases, with 13 bases spanning the gap. Germline CDR1 and CDR2: SGDLS and YYNGEE. The CDR3 sequence is 14 residues long. CDR3 protein: CASSVAPLTGEAFF. CDR3 bases: TGTGCCAGCAGCGTAGCTCCTTTGACAGGTGAAGCTTTCTTT.

The chain has TRBV5-4 and TRBJ1-3, with D perhaps TRBD1 (5 bases). The germline gives CDR1 SGHNT, CDR2 YYREEE (reference sequence). This CDR3 contains 15 residues. V lost 0 bases to trimming and J lost 0 bases, with 7 bases between them. CDR3 protein: CASSLGQPSGNTIYF. CDR3 nucleotide sequence: TGTGCCAGCAGCTTGGGACAGCCCTCTGGAAACACCATATATTTT.

The chain recombines TRBV7-9 with TRBJ1-2; 8 nucleotides agree with TRBD1. The CDR3 runs to 14 residues. The ends lost 3 bases at V and 6 bases at J; junction bases unmatched: 6. Germline values: CDR1 SEHNR, CDR2 FQNEAQ (reference sequence). Here the CDR3 DNA reads TGTGCCAGCAGCTTTTCCGTGGACAGGGATGGCTACACCTTC. The encoded protein is CASSFSVDRDGYTF.

The CDR3 is CASSQGASSGNTIYF. DNA of the CDR3: TGCGCCAGCAGCCAAGGGGCCAGCTCTGGAAACACCATATATTTT. The chain joins TRBV4-1 to TRBJ1-3, with D hard to call. This CDR3 has 15 amino acids. Trimming removed 1 base at V and 0 bases at J, with 7 bases between. Germline CDR1 reads MGHRA; CDR2 reads YSYEKL.

This rearrangement joins TRBV7-2 to TRBJ2-6, with TRBD1 matching over 8 bases. CDR1 is SGHTA and CDR2 is FQGNSA in the germline V gene. The CDR3 is 18 amino acids. The junction had 27 bases not matched to a gene; V was cut back by 5 bases and J by 18 bases. CDR3 sequence reads: CASSREVGQASPSAPGTF. CDR3 nucleotides: TGTGCCAGCAGCCGAGAGGTGGGACAGGCTTCTCCCTCTGCGCCTGGGACTTTC.

The chain uses TRBV19 and TRBJ2-1, with a possible D match to TRBD1 (5 bases). The germline CDR1 and CDR2 sequences are LNHDA and SQIVND (reference sequence). The CDR3 runs to 15 residues. The V end was cut by 5 bases, the J end by 1 base, with 12 bases between. CDR3 residues: CASSGRVSSYNEQFF. CDR3 DNA sequence: TGTGCCAGTAGTGGCAGGGTTTCATCCTACAATGAGCAGTTCTTC.

For the CDR3, the DNA is TGTGCCAGCTCACCCGAGCGGGAGGGCCGAGGGGAGCAGTACTTC. Residues: CASSPEREGRGEQYF. The rearrangement links TRBV18 to TRBJ2-7; 10 nucleotides match TRBD2. Losses at the gene ends were 3 bases for V and 7 bases for J; bases not matched to a gene: 9. This CDR3 contains 15 residues. Germline CDR1 KGHSH, CDR2 LQKENI.

The rearrangement joins TRBV6-5 to TRBJ2-7, with a tentative D call TRBD1 (6 bases). Germline V gene data show CDR1 as MNHEY and CDR2 as SVGAGI. This CDR3 region has 15 residues. V was trimmed by 5 bases and J by 2 bases, leaving 16 bases between them. The chain's CDR3 is CASSSPGQTAYEQYF. CDR3 nucleotides: TGTGCCAGCAGTAGCCCCGGACAGACCGCCTACGAGCAGTACTTC.

V gene TRBV27 combines with J gene TRBJ1-4; 8 nucleotides align to TRBD1. V dropped 4 bases and J dropped 6; count of bases not matched to a gene: 4. The CDR3 is made up of 14 amino acids. CDR1 and CDR2 (germline): MNHEY, SMNVEV (reference sequence). In nucleotides, the CDR3 is TGTGCCAGCAGTTCGCAGGGGGCGGATGAAAAACTGTTTTTT. Encoded protein: CASSSQGADEKLFF.

V is TRBV19 and J is TRBJ1-5; 7 positions agree with TRBD1. After removal of 7 bases from V and 6 bases from J, the junction contained 9 bases not matched to a gene. CDR1 is LNHDA, CDR2 SQIVND, per germline (reference sequence). The CDR3 length is 14 residues. The CDR3 loop reads CASMSGQVGQPQHF. The CDR3 DNA follows: TGTGCCAGTATGAGTGGACAGGTTGGTCAGCCCCAGCATTTT. The entire variable domain, with the rest obtained from reference TRBV19 and TRBJ1-5, is as follows: DGGITQSPKYLFRKEGQNVTLSCEQNLNHDAMYWYRQDPGQGLRLIYYSQIVNDFQKGDIAEGYSVSREKKESFPLTVTSAQKNPTAFYLCASMSGQVGQPQHFGDGTRLSIL.

This chain links TRBV28 with TRBJ2-5; D perhaps matches TRBD2 (7 bases). From germline, CDR1 is MDHEN and CDR2 SYDVKM. This CDR3 is 11 amino acids long. The ends were cut back, 11 bases at V and 5 bases at J, with 12 bases in the middle. The CDR3 region is CAGGGWETQYF. CDR3 in DNA: TGTGCCGGCGGGGGCTGGGAGACCCAGTACTTC.

V and J are TRBV7-2 and TRBJ2-7; 9 bases agree with TRBD1. Germline V gives CDR1 SGHTA, CDR2 FQGNSA. The length of the CDR3 is 15 residues. Trimming took 5 bases from V and 6 from J; bases not matched to a gene: 11. The CDR3 region is CASSPGQGKGSEQYF. CDR3 coding DNA: TGTGCCAGCAGCCCGGGACAGGGTAAGGGTTCCGAGCAGTACTTC.

This clone was seen only a few times. The rearrangement joins TRBV7-6 to TRBJ1-1; the match to TRBD1 covers 8 bases. V shed 2 bases, J shed 10 bases, and the junction held 9 bases outside the gene matches. Germline CDR1 reads SGHVS; CDR2 reads FNYEAQ. CDR3 length: 14 residues. In DNA form, the CDR3 reads TGTGCCAGCAGCTTACGGGGACAGGATCATCCAGCTTTCTTT. This encodes CASSLRGQDHPAFF.

The rearrangement joins TRBV15 to TRBJ1-1, with D possibly being TRBD1 (5 bases). Germline CDR1 is LNHNV and CDR2 is YYDKDF (reference sequence). V was shortened by 5 bases and J by 5 bases, with 18 bases between the two germline ends. This CDR3 is 15 amino acids long. The chain's CDR3 is CATSSRGTWGTEAFF. The CDR3 DNA follows: TGTGCCACCAGCTCGAGAGGGACTTGGGGGACTGAAGCTTTCTTT.